The next 24 T cell receptor beta chains were all read from a single sample in a study of shared clonotypes between healthy human individuals. Generated by immunoSEQ multiplex PCR, the TCRdb table keeps only in-frame clones and is missing some. In the table there are about 510,000 clones, 75% to 80% of which are singletons. Material: PBMCs. Receptors originate from a woman aged 40-49 years in good health. Some clones in this sample may be carry-over from other donors' samples.

The rearrangement joins TRBV5-1 to TRBJ1-3; D gene uncertain. In germline, CDR1 is SGHRS, CDR2 YFSETQ. Trimming stripped 4 bases from V and 1 base from J, with 6 bases between. CDR3 length: 13 amino acids. CDR3 sequence reads: CASSEESGNTIYF. CDR3 in DNA: TGCGCCAGCAGCGAGGAATCTGGAAACACCATATATTTT.

This chain joins TRBV10-2 and TRBJ2-1; D is possibly TRBD1 (5 bases). The length of the CDR3 is 14 residues. The germline CDR1 and CDR2 sequences are WSHSY and SAAADI. Trimming cost V 3 bases and J 3 bases, with 9 bases left between them. Here the CDR3 DNA reads TGCGCCAGCAGTGATACACAGGACTACAATGAGCAGTTCTTC. Amino acids: CASSDTQDYNEQFF.

The chain combines TRBV5-1 with TRBJ2-7; 8 bases map to TRBD2. This CDR3 region has 15 residues. The germline gives CDR1 SGHRS, CDR2 YFSETQ. The V segment lost 0 bases and the J segment 4 bases; nucleotides outside the gene matches: 6. The CDR3 region has the DNA TGCGCCAGCAGCTTGGGGCCGACTAGCGAATACGAGCAGTACTTC. Protein product: CASSLGPTSEYEQYF.

In DNA form, the CDR3 reads TGTGCCAGCAGCCCAGACAGATACCAAGAGACCCAGTACTTC. Translating gives CASSPDRYQETQYF. This chain connects TRBV7-8 to TRBJ2-5; D might be TRBD1 (5 bases). V gave up 5 bases and J gave up 0 bases, with 10 bases separating them. The CDR3 has 14 residues. Germline V gene data show CDR1 as SGHVS and CDR2 as FQNEAQ.

This clone has more than one count but fewer than ten. The gene calls are TRBV7-2 and TRBJ1-2; D may be TRBD1 (6 bases). The CDR3 runs 16 residues. CDR1 SGHTA and CDR2 FQGNSA come from the germline V gene. V lost 1 base and J lost 5, with 17 bases in between. The DNA of the CDR3 is TGTGCCAGCAGCTTAGGCCGCTGGGGGCAGGAGTATGGCTACACCTTC. Protein: CASSLGRWGQEYGYTF. The full variable domain, its missing parts supplied by reference TRBV7-2 and TRBJ1-2, is GAGVSQSPSNKVTEKGKDVELRCDPISGHTALYWYRQSLGQGLEFLIYFQGNSAPDKSGLPSDRFSAERTGGSVSTLTIQRTQQEDSAVYLCASSLGRWGQEYGYTFGSGTRLTVV.

The chain joins TRBV5-1 to TRBJ2-1; 11 bases align to TRBD2. With 0 bases clipped from V and 4 bases from J, the junction kept 6 bases outside the gene matches. The CDR3 runs 17 residues. CDR1 and CDR2 from the germline V gene are SGHRS and YFSETQ. The chain's CDR3 is CASSLAAGLAEYNEQFF. Written as DNA, the CDR3 is TGCGCCAGCAGCTTGGCCGCGGGACTAGCGGAGTACAATGAGCAGTTCTTC.

There are many counts of this clone. The sample has other DNA sequences that encode this CDR3 too. The CDR3 loop reads CASSAPGTSGSYEQYF. CDR3 DNA sequence: TGTGCCAGCAGCGCACCCGGGACTAGCGGGTCCTACGAGCAGTACTTC. This sequence joins TRBV11-3 and TRBJ2-7, with TRBD2 matching 12 bases. The CDR3 contains 16 residues. In germline, CDR1 is SGHNT, CDR2 YENEEA. The trim removed 5 bases at V and 1 base at J, leaving 6 bases unmatched.

The J gene is TRBJ2-2, the V gene TRBV2, with 10 bases aligning to TRBD2. Trimming cost V 7 bases and J 0 bases; bases outside gene matches: 11. The CDR3 is made up of 18 amino acids. CDR1 is SNHLY, CDR2 FYNNEI, per germline. The CDR3 reads CASISTSGIYANTGELFF. The CDR3, as DNA: TGTGCCAGCATTTCAACTAGCGGGATTTACGCGAACACCGGGGAGCTGTTTTTT.

In its sample, this clone was seen once. The same CDR3 is also encoded by other DNA sequences in this sample. CDR3 DNA sequence: TGTGCCAGCAGTTACTCCGGGGGTCGAGAGACCCAGTACTTC. The encoded protein is CASSYSGGRETQYF. The chain links TRBV6-5 to TRBJ2-5; TRBD2 might be the D (6 bases). The V gene's germline CDR1 is MNHEY and CDR2 SVGAGI. V lost 0 bases to trimming and J lost 4 bases, with 9 bases between them. The CDR3 runs to 14 residues.

V is TRBV30 and J is TRBJ2-7; TRBD1 agrees at 10 bases. Germline CDR1 GTSNPN, CDR2 SVGIG (reference sequence). J lost 9 bases, V lost 3 bases, and 8 bases had no gene match. The CDR3 loop spans 13 amino acids. CDR3 in amino acids: CAWSKGQGGLQYF. In nucleotides, the CDR3 is TGTGCCTGGAGCAAAGGACAGGGGGGTTTGCAGTACTTC.

The chain joins TRBV18 to TRBJ2-1, with a possible D match to TRBD2 (5 bases). CDR1 and CDR2 from the germline V gene are KGHSH and LQKENI. V lost 2 bases, J lost 5 bases, and 16 bases lay in between. This CDR3 is 16 amino acids long. In DNA form, the CDR3 reads TGTGCCAGCTCACCAAGGCTGGCGGGCCTCGACAATGAGCAGTTCTTC. Protein sequence: CASSPRLAGLDNEQFF.

This clone was observed many times. The J gene is TRBJ1-1, the V gene TRBV5-1, with D hard to call. Trimming took off 0 bases at V and 1 base at J, with 7 bases between the two ends. Looked up from germline, CDR1 is SGHRS and CDR2 is YFSETQ. The CDR3 extends over 14 amino acids. Written as DNA, the CDR3 is TGCGCCAGCAGCTTGGCCGGGCGGAACACTGAAGCTTTCTTT. Translating gives CASSLAGRNTEAFF.

CDR3 DNA sequence: TGTGCCAGCCACCCGGACGGCTACAATGAGCAGTTCTTC. Encoded protein: CASHPDGYNEQFF. The chain uses TRBV19 and TRBJ2-1; D gene uncertain. CDR1 is LNHDA and CDR2 is SQIVND in the germline V gene (reference sequence). The CDR3 runs to 13 residues. V lost 9 bases, J lost 3 bases, and 12 bases lay in between.

The V and J genes are TRBV28 and TRBJ1-5; TRBD1 aligns across 7 bases. The CDR3 totals 13 residues. In germline, CDR1 is MDHEN, CDR2 SYDVKM. V lost 11 bases, J lost 3 bases, and 7 bases stayed unmatched. The CDR3 coding sequence is TGTGCCGGTGGACAGGACCTCAATCAGCCCCAGCATTTT. Protein product: CAGGQDLNQPQHF.

This clone was recorded only once. The chain has TRBV7-9 and TRBJ2-3; tentative D call: TRBD1 (5 bases). With 5 bases removed from V and 1 base from J, the gap between germline ends came to 10 bases. This CDR3 spans 14 amino acids. Germline V gene data show CDR1 as SEHNR and CDR2 as FQNEAQ (reference sequence). CDR3 DNA sequence: TGTGCCAGCAGCCCTAAGACAGGCACAGATACGCAGTATTTT. It specifies CASSPKTGTDTQYF.

Comment on this clone: Distinct nucleotide sequences in the sample also encode this CDR3. J is TRBJ2-5 and V is TRBV11-2; tentatively, D is TRBD1 or TRBD2 (5 bases each). Germline values: CDR1 SGHAT, CDR2 FQNNGV. The CDR3 contains 13 residues. V lost 0 bases, J lost 5 bases, and 7 bases lay in between. The chain's CDR3 is CASSLEGTETQYF. The CDR3 bases are TGTGCCAGCAGCTTAGAGGGGACGGAGACCCAGTACTTC. Supplemented by reference TRBV11-2 and TRBJ2-5, the full variable domain reads EAGVAQSPRYKIIEKRQSVAFWCNPISGHATLYWYQQILGQGPKLLIQFQNNGVVDDSQLPKDRFSAERLKGVDSTLKIQPAKLEDSAVYLCASSLEGTETQYFGPGTRLLVL.

As for this clone: One junction end disagrees with the germline gene, perhaps due to a read error. The rearrangement uses TRBV7-7 and TRBJ2-5; D might be TRBD1 or TRBD2, each matching 5 bases. The CDR3 has 14 amino acids. CDR1 and CDR2 from the germline V gene are SSHAT and FNYEAQ (reference sequence). CDR3 DNA sequence: TGTGCTAGCAGCTTAGAGGGGTCCACAGGGACCCAGTACTTC. Translated: CASSLEGSTGTQYF.

This rearrangement joins TRBV5-4 to TRBJ2-5; TRBD2 matches at 13 bases. The CDR3 length is 17 residues. Germline trimming cut 3 bases from V and 1 base from J; bases unmatched to any gene: 6. CDR1 is SGHNT, CDR2 YYREEE, per germline (reference sequence). Here the CDR3 reads CASSSGTSGDPQETQYF. The CDR3 bases are TGTGCCAGCAGCTCCGGGACTAGCGGGGACCCCCAAGAGACCCAGTACTTC. The full variable domain, completed using reference TRBV5-4 and TRBJ2-5, is ETGVTQSPTHLIKTRGQQVTLRCSSQSGHNTVSWYQQALGQGPQFIFQYYREEENGRGNFPPRFSGLQFPNYSSELNVNALELDDSALYLCASSSGTSGDPQETQYFGPGTRLLVL.

The rearrangement links TRBV6-5 to TRBJ2-7; unclear D gene. The CDR3 is 15 amino acids. CDR1 is MNHEY, CDR2 SVGAGI, per germline. V gave up 0 bases and J gave up 6 bases, with 15 bases separating them. CDR3 sequence: CASSYSAASQPEQYF. Written as DNA, the CDR3 is TGTGCCAGCAGTTACTCGGCAGCCTCCCAGCCCGAGCAGTACTTC.

This clone was counted ten times or more. The CDR3 DNA reads as TGTGCCAGCAGCACCACCCGGGACGCCCGCACAGATACGCAGTATTTT. Protein sequence: CASSTTRDARTDTQYF. The genes are TRBV9 and TRBJ2-3; D may match TRBD1 or TRBD2 (5 bases each). Per the germline V gene, CDR1 is SGDLS and CDR2 is YYNGEE. The CDR3 covers 16 residues. The V gene lost 4 bases and the J gene lost 1 base, with 16 bases spanning the gap.

The V and J genes are TRBV18 and TRBJ2-7; maybe TRBD1 (7 bases). Trimming cost V 2 bases and J 3 bases, with 20 bases left between them. This CDR3 comprises 17 residues. Germline values: CDR1 KGHSH, CDR2 LQKENI. As DNA, the CDR3 is TGTGCCAGCTCACCAAGGGGGCGGGACAGAGACAACTACGAGCAGTACTTC. It translates to CASSPRGRDRDNYEQYF. The full variable domain, completed using reference TRBV18 and TRBJ2-7, is NAGVMQNPRHLVRRRGQEARLRCSPMKGHSHVYWYRQLPEEGLKFMVYLQKENIIDESGMPKERFSAEFPKEGPSILRIQQVVRGDSAAYFCASSPRGRDRDNYEQYFGPGTRLTVT.

The chain couples TRBV28 to TRBJ1-1; maybe TRBD1 (6 bases). The CDR3 is 15 residues long. V was clipped by 6 bases and J by 5 bases, with 19 bases between them. Germline V gene sequence: CDR1 MDHEN, CDR2 SYDVKM. The CDR3 sequence is CASSQGGGGSTEAFF. The CDR3 region has the DNA TGTGCCAGCAGCCAAGGGGGGGGCGGATCGACTGAAGCTTTCTTT.

The chain has TRBV11-2 and TRBJ1-3; no clear D gene. This CDR3 spans 17 amino acids. V was cut by 1 base and J by 0 bases, with 13 bases left in between. Germline assignment: CDR1 SGHAT and CDR2 FQNNGV. The DNA for the CDR3 is TGTGCCAGCAGCTTAGTTTCGGAAGTGCTCTCTGGAAACACCATATATTTT. Translated: CASSLVSEVLSGNTIYF.

The DNA of the CDR3 is TGTGCCATCAGTGTAAGGCAGGGGGATGGCTACACCTTC. It specifies CAISVRQGDGYTF. The V call is TRBV10-3, the J call TRBJ1-2; 7 nucleotides line up with TRBD1. The CDR3 covers 13 residues. The J segment lost 6 bases and the V segment lost 4 bases, leaving 5 bases of the junction unmatched. Per the germline V gene, CDR1 is ENHRY and CDR2 is SYGVKD.